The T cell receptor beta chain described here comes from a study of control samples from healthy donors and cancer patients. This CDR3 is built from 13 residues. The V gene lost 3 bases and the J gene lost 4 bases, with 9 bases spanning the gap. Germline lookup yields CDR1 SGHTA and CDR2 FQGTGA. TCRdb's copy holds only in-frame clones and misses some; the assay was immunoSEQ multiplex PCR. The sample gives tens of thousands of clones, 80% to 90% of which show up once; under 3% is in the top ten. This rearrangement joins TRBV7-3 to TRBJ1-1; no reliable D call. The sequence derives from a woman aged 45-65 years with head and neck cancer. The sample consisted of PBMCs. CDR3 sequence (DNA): TGTGCCAGCAGCTTGGGATGGGGCACTGAAGCTTTCTTT. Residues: CASSLGWGTEAFF.